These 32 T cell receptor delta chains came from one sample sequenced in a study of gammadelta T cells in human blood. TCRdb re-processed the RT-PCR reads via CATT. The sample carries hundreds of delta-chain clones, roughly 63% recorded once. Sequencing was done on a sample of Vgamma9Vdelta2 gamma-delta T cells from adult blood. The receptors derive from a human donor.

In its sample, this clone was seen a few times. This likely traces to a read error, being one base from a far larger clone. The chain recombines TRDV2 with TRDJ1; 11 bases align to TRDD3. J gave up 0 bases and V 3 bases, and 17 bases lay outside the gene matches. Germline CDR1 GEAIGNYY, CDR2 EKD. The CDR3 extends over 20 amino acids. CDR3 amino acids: CACDPVLGDITPKNTDKLIF. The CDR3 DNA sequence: TGTGCCTGTGACCCAGTACTGGGGGATATCACGCCCAAGAACACCGATAAACTCATCTTT.

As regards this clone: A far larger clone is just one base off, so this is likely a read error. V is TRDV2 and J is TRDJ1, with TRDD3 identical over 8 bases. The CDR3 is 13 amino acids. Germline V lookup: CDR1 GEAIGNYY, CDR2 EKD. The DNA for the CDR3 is TGTGCCTGTGACCTACTGGGGGTCGATAAACTCACCTTT. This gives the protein CACDLLGVDKLTF.

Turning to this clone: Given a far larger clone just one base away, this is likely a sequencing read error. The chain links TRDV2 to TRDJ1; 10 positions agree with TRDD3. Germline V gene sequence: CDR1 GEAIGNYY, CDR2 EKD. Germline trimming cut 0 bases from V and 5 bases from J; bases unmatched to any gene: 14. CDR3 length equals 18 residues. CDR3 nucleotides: TGTGCCTGTGACACCCTACTGGGGGATCAGAGGCATCGGGATAAACTCATCTTT. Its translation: CACDTLLGDQRHRDKLIF.

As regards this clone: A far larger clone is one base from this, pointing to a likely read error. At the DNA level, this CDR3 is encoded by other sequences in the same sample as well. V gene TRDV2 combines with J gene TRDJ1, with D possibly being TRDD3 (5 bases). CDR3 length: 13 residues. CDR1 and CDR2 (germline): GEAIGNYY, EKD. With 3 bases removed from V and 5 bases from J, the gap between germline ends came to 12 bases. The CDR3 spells CACDPVLGDKLIF. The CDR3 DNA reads TGTGCCTGTGACCCGGTATTGGGGGATAAACTCATCTTT.

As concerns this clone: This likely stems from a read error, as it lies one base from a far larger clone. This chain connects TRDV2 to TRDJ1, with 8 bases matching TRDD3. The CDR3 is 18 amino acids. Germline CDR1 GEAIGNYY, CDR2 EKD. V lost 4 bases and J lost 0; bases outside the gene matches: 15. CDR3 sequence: CACENLPGGHQYTDKLIF. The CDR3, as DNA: TGTGCCTGTGAAAACCTCCCTGGGGGACACCAGTACACCGATAAACTCATCTTT.

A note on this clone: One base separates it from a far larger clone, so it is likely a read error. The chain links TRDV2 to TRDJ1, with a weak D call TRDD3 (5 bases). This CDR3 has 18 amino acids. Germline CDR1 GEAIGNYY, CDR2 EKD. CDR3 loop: CACDTVFRGPPYTEKLIF. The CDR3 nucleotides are TGTGCCTGTGACACCGTGTTTAGGGGACCCCCGTACACCGAGAAACTCATCTTT.

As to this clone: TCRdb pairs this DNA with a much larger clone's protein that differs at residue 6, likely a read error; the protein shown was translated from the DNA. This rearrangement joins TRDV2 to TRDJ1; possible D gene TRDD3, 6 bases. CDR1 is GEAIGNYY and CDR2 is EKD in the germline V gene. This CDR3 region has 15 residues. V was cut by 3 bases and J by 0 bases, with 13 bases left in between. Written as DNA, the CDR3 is TGTGCCTGTGACTACCGGGGGACCAACACCGATAAACTCATCTTT. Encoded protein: CACDYRGTNTDKLIF.

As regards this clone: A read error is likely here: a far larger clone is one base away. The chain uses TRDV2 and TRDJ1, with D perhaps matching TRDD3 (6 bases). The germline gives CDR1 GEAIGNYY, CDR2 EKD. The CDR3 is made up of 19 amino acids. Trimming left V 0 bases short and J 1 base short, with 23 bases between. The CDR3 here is CACDTVVGVTLFTTDKLIF. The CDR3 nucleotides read TGTGCCTGTGACACCGTAGTGGGGGTTACGCTGTTCACCACCGATAAACTCATCTTT.

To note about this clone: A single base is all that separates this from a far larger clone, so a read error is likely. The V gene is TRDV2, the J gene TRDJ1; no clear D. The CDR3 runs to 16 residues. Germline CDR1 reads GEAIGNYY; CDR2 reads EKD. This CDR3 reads CAGDPVGAGKTDKLIF. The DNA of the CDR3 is TGTGCCGGTGACCCCGTAGGAGCGGGTAAAACCGATAAACTCATCTTT.

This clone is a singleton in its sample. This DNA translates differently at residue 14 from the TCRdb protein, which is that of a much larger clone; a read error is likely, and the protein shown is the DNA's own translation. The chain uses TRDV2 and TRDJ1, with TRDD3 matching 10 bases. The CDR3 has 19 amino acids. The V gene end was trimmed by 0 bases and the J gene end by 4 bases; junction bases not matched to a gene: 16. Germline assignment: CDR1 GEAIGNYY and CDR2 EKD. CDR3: CACDTVGRLLGDVVDKLIF. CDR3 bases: TGTGCCTGTGACACCGTCGGTCGTTTACTGGGGGATGTTGTCGATAAACTCATCTTT.

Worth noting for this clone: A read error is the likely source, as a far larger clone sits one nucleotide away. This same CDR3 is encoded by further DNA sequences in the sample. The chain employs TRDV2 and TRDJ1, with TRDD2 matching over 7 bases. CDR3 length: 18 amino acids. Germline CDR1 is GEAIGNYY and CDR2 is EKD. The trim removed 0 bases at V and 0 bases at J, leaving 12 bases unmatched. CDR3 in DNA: TGTGCCTGTGACACCCTTCCTTCCTCCAATTCATACACCGATAAACTCATCTTT. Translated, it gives CACDTLPSSNSYTDKLIF.

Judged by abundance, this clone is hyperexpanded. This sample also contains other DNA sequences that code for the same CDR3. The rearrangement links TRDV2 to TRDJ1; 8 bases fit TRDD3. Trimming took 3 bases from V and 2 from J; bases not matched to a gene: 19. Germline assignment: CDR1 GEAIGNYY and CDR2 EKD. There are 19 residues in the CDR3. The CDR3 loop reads CACDSITGGPPGGTDKLIF. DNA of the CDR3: TGTGCCTGTGACTCAATTACTGGGGGTCCCCCCGGTGGGACCGATAAACTCATCTTT.

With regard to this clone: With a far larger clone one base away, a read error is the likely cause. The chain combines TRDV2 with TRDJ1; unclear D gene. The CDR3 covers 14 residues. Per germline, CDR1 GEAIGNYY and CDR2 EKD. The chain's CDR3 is CACDTLVEEDKFIF. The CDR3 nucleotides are TGTGCCTGTGACACGCTCGTGGAGGAAGATAAATTCATCTTT.

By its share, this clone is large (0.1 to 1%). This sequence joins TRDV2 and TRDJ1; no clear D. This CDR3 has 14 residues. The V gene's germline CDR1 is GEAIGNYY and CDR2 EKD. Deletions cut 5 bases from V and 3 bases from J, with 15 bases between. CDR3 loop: CACVPIPSSDKLIF. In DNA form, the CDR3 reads TGTGCCTGTGTGCCTATCCCCAGTTCCGATAAACTCATCTTT.

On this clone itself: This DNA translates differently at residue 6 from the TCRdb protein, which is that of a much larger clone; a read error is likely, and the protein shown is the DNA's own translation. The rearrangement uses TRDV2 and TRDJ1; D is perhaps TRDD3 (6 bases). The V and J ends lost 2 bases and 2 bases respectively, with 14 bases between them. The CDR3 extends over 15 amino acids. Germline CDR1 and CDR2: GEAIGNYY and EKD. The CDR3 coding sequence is TGTGCCTGTGACATGGTGGGGATCGGAACCGATAAACTCATCTTT. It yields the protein CACDMVGIGTDKLIF.

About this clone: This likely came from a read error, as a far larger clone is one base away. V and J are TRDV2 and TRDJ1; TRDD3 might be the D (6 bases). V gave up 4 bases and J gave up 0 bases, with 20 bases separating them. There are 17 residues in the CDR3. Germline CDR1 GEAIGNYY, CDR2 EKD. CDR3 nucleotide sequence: TGTGCCTGTGATAAACAGGGGGACACAGAATACACCGATAAACTCATCTTT. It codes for CACDKQGDTEYTDKLIF.

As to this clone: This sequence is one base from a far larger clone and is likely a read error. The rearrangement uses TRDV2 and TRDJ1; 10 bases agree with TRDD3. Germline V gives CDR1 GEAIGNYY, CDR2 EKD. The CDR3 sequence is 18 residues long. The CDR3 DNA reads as TGTGCCGGTGACATACTGGGGGATGAAAATGGGGGCACCGATAAACTCATCTTT. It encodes CAGDILGDENGGTDKLIF.

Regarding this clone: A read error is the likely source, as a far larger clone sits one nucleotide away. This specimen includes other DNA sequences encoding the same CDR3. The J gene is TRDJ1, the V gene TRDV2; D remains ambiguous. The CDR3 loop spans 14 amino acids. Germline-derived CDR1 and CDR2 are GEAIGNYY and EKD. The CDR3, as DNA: TGTGCCTGTGACTCGGTAATCGACACTGATAAACTCATCTTT. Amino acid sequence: CACDSVIDTDKLIF.

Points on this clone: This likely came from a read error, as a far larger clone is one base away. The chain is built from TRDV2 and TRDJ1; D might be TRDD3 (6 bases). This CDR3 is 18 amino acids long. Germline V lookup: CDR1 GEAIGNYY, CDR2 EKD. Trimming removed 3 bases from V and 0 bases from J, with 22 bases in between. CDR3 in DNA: TGTGCCTGTGACCACCTCACCGACCTGGGGACCGACACCGATAAACTCATCTTT. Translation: CACDHLTDLGTDTDKLIF.

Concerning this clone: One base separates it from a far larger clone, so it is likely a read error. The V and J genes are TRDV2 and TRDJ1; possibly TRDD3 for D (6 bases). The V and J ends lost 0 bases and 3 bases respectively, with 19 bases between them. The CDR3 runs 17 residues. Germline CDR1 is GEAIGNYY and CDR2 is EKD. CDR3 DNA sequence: TGTGCCTGTGACACCTTGGGGGCCCAAAAGTACGCCGATAAACTCATCTTT. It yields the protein CACDTLGAQKYADKLIF.

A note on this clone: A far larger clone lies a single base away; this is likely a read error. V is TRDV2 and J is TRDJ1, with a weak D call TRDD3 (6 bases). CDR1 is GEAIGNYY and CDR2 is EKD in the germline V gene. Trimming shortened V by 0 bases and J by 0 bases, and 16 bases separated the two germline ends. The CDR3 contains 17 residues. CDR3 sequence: CACDTISGGPNTDKLIF. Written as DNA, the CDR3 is TGTGCCTGTGACACCATATCCGGGGGACCTAACACCGATAAACTCATCTTT.

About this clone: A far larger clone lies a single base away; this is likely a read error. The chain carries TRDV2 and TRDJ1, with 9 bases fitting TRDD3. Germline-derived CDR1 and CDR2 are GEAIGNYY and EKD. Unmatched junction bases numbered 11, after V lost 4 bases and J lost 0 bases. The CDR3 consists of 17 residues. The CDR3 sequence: CACDKLGDTKYTDKLIF. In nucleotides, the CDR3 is TGTGCCTGTGATAAACTGGGGGACACAAAATACACCGATAAACTCATCTTT.

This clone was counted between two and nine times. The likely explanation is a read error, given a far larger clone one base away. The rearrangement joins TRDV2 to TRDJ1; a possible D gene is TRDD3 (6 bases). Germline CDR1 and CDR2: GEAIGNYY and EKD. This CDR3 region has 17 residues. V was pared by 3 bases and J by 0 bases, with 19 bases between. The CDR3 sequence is CACDPLLPGGDTDKLIF. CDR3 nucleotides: TGTGCCTGTGACCCCCTACTTCCGGGGGGAGACACCGATAAACTCATCTTT.

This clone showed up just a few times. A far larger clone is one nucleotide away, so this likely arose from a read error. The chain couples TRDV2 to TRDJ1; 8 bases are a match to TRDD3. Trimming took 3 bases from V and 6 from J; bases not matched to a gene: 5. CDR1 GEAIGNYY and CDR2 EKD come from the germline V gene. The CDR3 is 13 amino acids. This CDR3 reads CACDLLGVNKLIF. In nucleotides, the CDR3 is TGTGCCTGTGACCTACTGGGGGTCAATAAACTCATCTTT.

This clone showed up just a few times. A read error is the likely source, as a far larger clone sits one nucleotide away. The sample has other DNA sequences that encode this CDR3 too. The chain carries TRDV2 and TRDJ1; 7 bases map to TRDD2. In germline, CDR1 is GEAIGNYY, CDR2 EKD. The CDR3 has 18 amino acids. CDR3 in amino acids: CACDTLPSSNSYTDKLIF. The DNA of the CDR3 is TGTGCCTGTGACACCCTTCCTTCCTCCAATTCGTACACCGACAAACTCATCTTT.

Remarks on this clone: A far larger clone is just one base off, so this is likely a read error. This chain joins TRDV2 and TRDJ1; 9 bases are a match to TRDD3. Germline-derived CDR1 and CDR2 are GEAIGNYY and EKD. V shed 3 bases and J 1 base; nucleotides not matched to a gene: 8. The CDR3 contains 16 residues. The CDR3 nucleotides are TGTGCCTGTGACCACGTGGGGGATAGGGGCACCGATAAACTCATCTTT. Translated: CACDHVGDRGTDKLIF.

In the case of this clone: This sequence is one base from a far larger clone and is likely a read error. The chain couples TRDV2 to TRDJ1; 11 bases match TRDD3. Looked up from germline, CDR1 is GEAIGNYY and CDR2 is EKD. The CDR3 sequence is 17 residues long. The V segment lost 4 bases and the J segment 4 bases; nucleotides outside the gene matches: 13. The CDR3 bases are TGTGCCTGTGATATACTGGGGGATATCGCGGACATCGATAAACTCATCTTT. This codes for CACDILGDIADIDKLIF.

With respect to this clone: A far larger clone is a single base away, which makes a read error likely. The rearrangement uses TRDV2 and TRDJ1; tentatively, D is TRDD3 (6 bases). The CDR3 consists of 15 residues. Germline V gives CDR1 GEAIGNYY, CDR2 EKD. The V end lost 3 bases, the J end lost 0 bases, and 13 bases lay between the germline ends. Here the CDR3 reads CACDPVGGNTDKLIF. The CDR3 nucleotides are TGTGCCTGTGACCCCGTGGGGGGTAACACCGATAAACTCATCTTT.

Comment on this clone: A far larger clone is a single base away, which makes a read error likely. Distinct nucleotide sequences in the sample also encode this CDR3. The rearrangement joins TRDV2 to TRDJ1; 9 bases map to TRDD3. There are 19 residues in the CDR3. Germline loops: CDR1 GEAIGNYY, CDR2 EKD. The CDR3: CACDTVRAAGGYNTDKLIF. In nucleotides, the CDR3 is TGTGCCTGTGACACCGTTAGAGCGGCCGGGGGATACAACACCGACAAACTCATCTTT.

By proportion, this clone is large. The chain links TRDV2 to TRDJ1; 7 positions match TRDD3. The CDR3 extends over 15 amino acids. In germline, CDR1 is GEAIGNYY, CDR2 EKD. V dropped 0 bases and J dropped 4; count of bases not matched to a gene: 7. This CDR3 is CACDTLGARYDKLIF. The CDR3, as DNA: TGTGCCTGTGACACCCTGGGGGCCAGGTACGATAAACTCATCTTT.

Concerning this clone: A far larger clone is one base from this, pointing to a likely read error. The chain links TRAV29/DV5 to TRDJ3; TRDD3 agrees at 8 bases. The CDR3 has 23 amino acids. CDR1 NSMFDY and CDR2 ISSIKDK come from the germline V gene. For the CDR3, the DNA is TGTGCAGCAAGATACTCCTTCCCCCCAGGGGCTGGGGGACGACCCTGGGACACCCGAAAGATGTTTTTC. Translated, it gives CAARYSFPPGAGGRPWDTRKMFF. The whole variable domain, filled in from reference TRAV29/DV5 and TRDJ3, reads DQQVKQNSPSLSVQEGRISILNCDYTNSMFDYFLWYKKYPAEGPTFLISISSIKDKNEDGRFTVFLNKSAKHLSLHIVPSQPGDSAVYFCAARYSFPPGAGGRPWDTRKMFFGTGIKLFVEP.

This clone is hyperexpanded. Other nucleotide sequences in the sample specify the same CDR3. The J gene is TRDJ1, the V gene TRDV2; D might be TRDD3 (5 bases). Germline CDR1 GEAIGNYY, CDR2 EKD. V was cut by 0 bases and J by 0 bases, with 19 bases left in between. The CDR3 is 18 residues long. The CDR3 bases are TGTGCCTGTGACACCGTGTTTAGGGGACCCCCGTACACCGATAAACTCATCTTT. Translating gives CACDTVFRGPPYTDKLIF.